These 7 T cell receptor beta chains came from one sample sequenced in a study of blood T cell repertoires in COVID-19. Data came from immunoSEQ multiplex PCR; TCRdb stores just in-frame clones and leaves some out. The repertoire holds more than 200,000 clones, with approximately 87% as singletons. Sequences were obtained from peripheral blood. These receptors were taken from a woman between 65 and 79 years old with active or convalescent COVID-19.

V gene TRBV9 combines with J gene TRBJ1-2; 9 nucleotides match TRBD1. V was clipped by 4 bases and J by 4 bases; unmatched bases: 17. This CDR3 has 18 amino acids. Germline lookup yields CDR1 SGDLS and CDR2 YYNGEE. The CDR3 spells CASSNPGQGISLGYGYTF. The CDR3 DNA follows: TGTGCCAGCAGCAACCCGGGACAGGGAATCTCTCTGGGCTATGGCTACACCTTC.

The chain links TRBV5-1 to TRBJ1-1, with D possibly matching TRBD1 (6 bases). V was shortened by 3 bases and J by 4 bases, with 16 bases between the two germline ends. The CDR3 sequence is 15 residues long. The germline CDR1 and CDR2 sequences are SGHRS and YFSETQ. The CDR3 DNA sequence: TGCGCCAGCAGCTCTTCCTTTGGGGGCGGCACTGAAGCTTTCTTT. It codes for CASSSSFGGGTEAFF.

The rearrangement joins TRBV19 to TRBJ1-3; TRBD1 matches 7 bases. The CDR3 is 14 amino acids. V was pared by 7 bases and J by 0 bases, with 3 bases of the junction left unmatched. Germline assignment: CDR1 LNHDA and CDR2 SQIVND (reference sequence). CDR3 residues: CASKDRASGNTIYF. CDR3 DNA sequence: TGTGCCAGTAAAGACAGGGCCTCTGGAAACACCATATATTTT.

This clone has a handful of counts. The chain combines TRBV6-5 with TRBJ2-7; TRBD2 is a possible D gene (6 bases). CDR3 length: 15 amino acids. V dropped 6 bases and J dropped 1 base, with 16 bases sitting between them. Looked up from germline, CDR1 is MNHEY and CDR2 is SVGAGI. The CDR3 bases are TGTGCCAGCAGCAGGGTCGGTGGGGGGTCCTACGAGCAGTACTTC. Protein: CASSRVGGGSYEQYF.

The rearrangement links TRBV28 to TRBJ1-5, with D possibly matching TRBD1 (6 bases). Deletions cut 6 bases from V and 8 bases from J, with 23 bases between. In germline, CDR1 is MDHEN, CDR2 SYDVKM. The length of the CDR3 is 16 residues. DNA for the CDR3: TGTGCCAGCAGCCCGTTGGACAGTTCGGGCAGGGAGCCCCAGCATTTT. As protein: CASSPLDSSGREPQHF.

This clone appeared once. The chain links TRBV5-1 to TRBJ1-5; 7 bases align to TRBD1. This CDR3 has 15 amino acids. CDR1 and CDR2 (germline): SGHRS, YFSETQ. Trimming took 2 bases from V and 1 from J; bases not matched to a gene: 3. The DNA of the CDR3 is TGCGCCAGCAGCTTATCGACAGGGAGCAATCAGCCCCAGCATTTT. Translated, it gives CASSLSTGSNQPQHF.

J is TRBJ2-1 and V is TRBV7-9; 7 bases match TRBD1. CDR3 length: 16 amino acids. Unmatched junction bases numbered 9, after V lost 3 bases and J lost 4 bases. Per germline, CDR1 SEHNR and CDR2 FQNEAQ (reference sequence). The CDR3 sequence is CASSFNPGQIYNEQFF. The DNA for the CDR3 is TGTGCCAGCAGCTTCAACCCGGGACAGATATACAATGAGCAGTTCTTC.